The subject of this entry is one T cell receptor beta chain. The V gene lost 8 bases and the J gene lost 6 bases, with 14 bases spanning the gap. Germline V gene sequence: CDR1 MNHEY, CDR2 SMNVEV (reference sequence). This CDR3 contains 13 residues. These data belong to a study of blood T cell repertoires in COVID-19. Whole-study context: From the United States, Italy and Spain came samples of acute and convalescent COVID-19.

Generated by immunoSEQ multiplex PCR, the TCRdb table keeps only in-frame clones and is missing some. Found here are some 150,000 clones, roughly 87% of them singletons; the top ten hold 0.9% to 0.95%. The receptor was isolated from a woman aged 50 to 60 with acute or convalescent COVID-19. This chain links TRBV27 with TRBJ1-5, with a possible D match to TRBD1 (5 bases). Sequenced sample: peripheral blood. CDR3 nucleotide sequence: TGTGCCAGCGGGGGAGGAGGGAGTCAGCCCCAGCATTTT. Its protein product is CASGGGGSQPQHF.